The entry below describes one T cell receptor beta chain. RNA was extracted and reverse transcribed into cDNA as the sequencing template. Repertoires were generated with immunoSEQ multiplex PCR, while TCRdb's copy carries only in-frame clones and drops some. This sample has roughly 250,000 clones, with 50% to 75% found just once. V dropped 5 bases and J dropped 3 bases, with 11 bases sitting between them. The germline V gene encodes CDR1 SNHLY and CDR2 FYNNEI. The length of the CDR3 is 13 residues. Treatment denoted: oral pan-JAK inhibitor, 5-10 mg twice daily. The sample comes from a study of CD8+ T cells in alopecia areata.

The sequenced sample was CD4+ T cells sorted from blood, obtained around week 54, from a patient treated with tofacitinib. The TCR sequence derives from a human donor with alopecia areata. The chain employs TRBV2 and TRBJ2-7; perhaps TRBD1 as D (5 bases). This CDR3 is CASSRAGYYEQYF. For the CDR3, the DNA is TGTGCCAGCAGTCGGGCAGGGTACTACGAGCAGTACTTC.